This T cell receptor beta chain was obtained from a study of T-cell memory formation after mild COVID-19. Overall study findings and caveats: The study found balanced CD4/CD8 in clones contracting day 15 to 85 and a CD4+ lean in later expanders.

There are 15 residues in the CDR3. This clonotype was counted once. Its antigen is undetermined. Constant-segment primers served in 5'RACE that generated TCR alpha and TCR beta cDNA libraries bearing sample barcodes and UMIs. TCRdb analysed the 5' RACE reads with MiXCR anew, one entry per CDR3 protein. Of more than 450,000 distinct CDR3 sequences listed, roughly 18% are singletons. This TCR was recovered from an adult woman who had mild COVID-19 (a few samples of this study predate the infection). Cell type and time point are not known. The chain is built from TRBV3-2 and TRBJ2-5. TRBV3-2 is classified as a pseudogene. The specimen sequenced was PBMCs or a T cell subset sorted from them (not recorded which). The CDR3 DNA sequence: TGTGCCAGCAGCCAAGATAGAAGGGTCTGGGAGACCCAGTACTTC. Translation gives CASSQDRRVWETQYF.